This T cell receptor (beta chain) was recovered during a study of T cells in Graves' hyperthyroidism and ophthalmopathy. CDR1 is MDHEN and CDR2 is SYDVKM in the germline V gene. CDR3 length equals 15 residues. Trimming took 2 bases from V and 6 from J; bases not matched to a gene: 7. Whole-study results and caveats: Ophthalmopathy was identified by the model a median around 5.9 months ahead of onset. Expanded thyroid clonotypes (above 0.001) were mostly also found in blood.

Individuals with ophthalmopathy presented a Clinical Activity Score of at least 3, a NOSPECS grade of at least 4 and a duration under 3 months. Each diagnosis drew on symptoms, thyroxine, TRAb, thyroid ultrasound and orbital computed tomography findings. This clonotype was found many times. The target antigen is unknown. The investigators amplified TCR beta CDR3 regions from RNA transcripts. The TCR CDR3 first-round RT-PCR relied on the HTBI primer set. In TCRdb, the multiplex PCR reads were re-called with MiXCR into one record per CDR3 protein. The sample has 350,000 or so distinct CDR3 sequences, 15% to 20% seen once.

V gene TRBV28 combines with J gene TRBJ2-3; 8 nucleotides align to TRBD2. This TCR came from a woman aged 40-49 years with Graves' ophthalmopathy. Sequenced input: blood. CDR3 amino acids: CASSLTGGPSDTQYF. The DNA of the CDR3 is TGTGCCAGCAGTTTAACGGGAGGGCCCTCCGATACGCAGTATTTT.